The source of this TCR beta chain is a study of OX40 agonist ivuxolimab in advanced cancers. Study details: Eligibility admitted prior anti-PD-1, anti-PD-L1 or anti-CTLA-4 therapy; about 40% had some. Study findings and constraints: Antigen specificity of clonally expanded peripheral T cells was not established.

The data were produced by immunoSEQ multiplex PCR, yet TCRdb's version contains in-frame clones alone and is incomplete. The sample contains more than 20,000 clones, about 79% of which appear only once. Unmatched junction bases numbered 19, after V lost 0 bases and J lost 7 bases. This CDR3 has 20 residues. Germline values: CDR1 SGHNT, CDR2 YYREEE (reference sequence). Remarks on this clone: What it binds is unknown.

This clonotype originated in an adult with an advanced solid tumor such as melanoma, head and neck, liver or kidney cancer. The chain combines TRBV5-4 with TRBJ2-3; 11 nucleotides match TRBD2. The specimen comprised CD4+ or CD8+ T cells sorted from blood, sampled in a trial of the OX40 agonist ivuxolimab. The CDR3 spells CASSLAWDISLAGGPYTQYF. In nucleotides, the CDR3 is TGTGCCAGCAGCTTGGCCTGGGACATAAGTTTAGCGGGAGGGCCTTATACGCAGTATTTT.